This TCR beta chain came from a study of cytomegalovirus exposure and HLA in healthy donors. Profiling relied on immunoSEQ multiplex PCR, and the TCRdb table lists in-frame clones only, not all of them. The sample yields 150,000 to 200,000 clones, around 85% seen once. This TCR was sampled from a man aged 18-30 years in good health and CMV-seropositive. The specimen sequenced was PBMCs.

In DNA, the CDR3 is TGTGCCAGCAGTGAAGGGGCTAATTCACCCCTCCACTTT. It translates to CASSEGANSPLHF. The chain joins TRBV21-1 to TRBJ1-6; the table names TRBD1, a call not compared with the DNA. TRBV21-1 is a listed pseudogene. This CDR3 contains 13 residues.